A single sample is the source of the 29 T cell receptor beta chains below, sequenced in a study of blood T cell repertoires in COVID-19. Generated by immunoSEQ multiplex PCR, the TCRdb table keeps only in-frame clones and is missing some. The repertoire holds about 160,000 clones, with approximately 88% as singletons. Sequenced: peripheral blood. Receptor source: a woman aged 80 or over with active or convalescent COVID-19.

The chain combines TRBV7-2 with TRBJ2-5; 10 positions match TRBD2. CDR1 SGHTA and CDR2 FQGNSA come from the germline V gene. J was trimmed by 7 bases and V by 5 bases; bases with no gene match: 7. There are 14 residues in the CDR3. CDR3 coding DNA: TGTGCCAGCAGCCTGGGACTAGCGCAGGGGACCCAGTACTTC. Translation: CASSLGLAQGTQYF.

This chain connects TRBV6-5 to TRBJ2-7; D may be TRBD1 (5 bases). Germline values: CDR1 MNHEY, CDR2 SVGAGI. V was clipped by 5 bases and J by 0 bases, with 8 bases between them. This CDR3 region has 13 residues. The CDR3 reads CASSQGYSYEQYF. The CDR3 DNA follows: TGTGCCAGCAGTCAGGGCTACTCCTACGAGCAGTACTTC.

J is TRBJ1-1 and V is TRBV11-3, with D maybe TRBD1 (6 bases). Trimming left V 1 base short and J 1 base short, with 10 bases between. Germline CDR1 is SGHNT and CDR2 is YENEEA. The CDR3 runs 15 residues. The CDR3 DNA reads TGTGCCAGCAGCTTAGTAAGCAGGGGGAACACTGAAGCTTTCTTT. Translation gives CASSLVSRGNTEAFF. The whole variable domain, remainder taken from reference TRBV11-3 and TRBJ1-1, is EAGVVQSPRYKIIEKKQPVAFWCNPISGHNTLYWYLQNLGQGPELLIRYENEEAVDDSQLPKDRFSAERLKGVDSTLKIQPAELGDSAVYLCASSLVSRGNTEAFFGQGTRLTVV.

The chain couples TRBV6-2 or TRBV6-3 to TRBJ1-2; TRBD1 might be the D (5 bases). V was clipped by 7 bases and J by 5 bases, with 11 bases between them. CDR3 length: 12 residues. Germline CDR1 MNHEY, CDR2 SVGEGT. CDR3 DNA: TGTGCCAGCACCCCAGACAGATATGGCTACACCTTC. Protein: CASTPDRYGYTF.

This chain uses TRBV19 with TRBJ1-1; D gene uncertain. V was shortened by 9 bases and J by 6 bases, with 14 bases between the two germline ends. This CDR3 has 12 residues. Germline assignment: CDR1 LNHDA and CDR2 SQIVND (reference sequence). CDR3 DNA: TGTGCCAGCACAGAGGGCTGGTCTGAAGCTTTCTTT. Residues: CASTEGWSEAFF.

The J gene is TRBJ1-2, the V gene TRBV6-2 or TRBV6-3, with 8 bases aligning to TRBD1. This CDR3 comprises 15 residues. The germline CDR1 and CDR2 sequences are MNHEY and SVGEGT. V lost 4 bases, J lost 4 bases, and 8 bases stayed unmatched. CDR3 in amino acids: CASSSRQGTIYGYTF. DNA of the CDR3: TGTGCCAGCAGTTCCCGACAGGGGACGATCTATGGCTACACCTTC.

Many counts were recorded for this clone. This rearrangement joins TRBV11-2 to TRBJ1-2; D gene unclear. The CDR3 covers 14 residues. Germline assignment: CDR1 SGHAT and CDR2 FQNNGV. V was pared by 5 bases and J by 6 bases, with 16 bases between. DNA for the CDR3: TGTGCCAGCAGCCCTATCGGGGTGGGAGATGGCTACACCTTC. Its protein is CASSPIGVGDGYTF. The full variable domain, with the rest looked up from reference TRBV11-2 and TRBJ1-2, is EAGVAQSPRYKIIEKRQSVAFWCNPISGHATLYWYQQILGQGPKLLIQFQNNGVVDDSQLPKDRFSAERLKGVDSTLKIQPAKLEDSAVYLCASSPIGVGDGYTFGSGTRLTVV.

This chain connects TRBV29-1 to TRBJ2-7; TRBD1 agrees at 10 bases. The CDR3 length is 13 residues. Germline lookup yields CDR1 SQVTM and CDR2 ANQGSEA. V gave up 6 bases and J gave up 2 bases; unmatched junction bases: 4. This CDR3 is CSVRTGGAYEQYF. In nucleotides, the CDR3 is TGCAGCGTGCGGACAGGGGGTGCCTACGAGCAGTACTTC.

This clone has only a few counts. V usage is TRBV29-1 and J usage is TRBJ1-2, with 10 positions matching TRBD1. Germline assignment: CDR1 SQVTM and CDR2 ANQGSEA. V was clipped by 6 bases and J by 5 bases; unmatched bases: 12. The CDR3 spans 15 residues. The CDR3 loop reads CSVSTGTGVGYGYTF. In DNA form, the CDR3 reads TGCAGCGTATCGACCGGGACAGGGGTTGGGTATGGCTACACCTTC.

This chain uses TRBV10-3 with TRBJ1-2, with a possible D match to TRBD1 (5 bases). Germline V gene data show CDR1 as ENHRY and CDR2 as SYGVKD. The length of the CDR3 is 14 residues. The V and J ends lost 4 bases and 0 bases respectively, with 9 bases between them. The CDR3 sequence is CAISVDSPNYGYTF. The CDR3 coding sequence is TGTGCCATCAGTGTCGACAGCCCTAACTATGGCTACACCTTC.

The rearrangement links TRBV18 to TRBJ2-1; 9 nucleotides match TRBD1. The CDR3 totals 14 residues. The germline gives CDR1 KGHSH, CDR2 LQKENI. V shed 3 bases and J 8 bases; nucleotides not matched to a gene: 5. CDR3 residues: CASSPRTGVDEQFF. The DNA of the CDR3 is TGTGCCAGCTCACCGCGGACAGGGGTGGATGAGCAGTTCTTC.

This chain links TRBV10-2 with TRBJ1-5; D is uncertain. This CDR3 spans 16 amino acids. V shed 0 bases and J shed 0 bases, with 9 bases lying between them. The V gene's germline CDR1 is WSHSY and CDR2 SAAADI. The CDR3, as DNA: TGCGCCAGCAGTGAGTCTTTACAATATAGCAATCAGCCCCAGCATTTT. Its translation: CASSESLQYSNQPQHF.

This clone is a singleton in its sample. This chain connects TRBV7-2 to TRBJ1-6; the match to TRBD1 covers 7 bases. CDR3 length: 18 amino acids. Germline values: CDR1 SGHTA, CDR2 FQGNSA. V lost 3 bases and J lost 1; bases outside the gene matches: 9. CDR3 residues: CASSLLGQATSYNSPLHF. In DNA form, the CDR3 reads TGTGCCAGCAGCTTGTTAGGACAGGCGACATCCTATAATTCACCCCTCCACTTT.

The V call is TRBV18, the J call TRBJ2-5; a weak D match, TRBD2 (6 bases). V was pared by 6 bases and J by 3 bases, with 11 bases between. From germline, CDR1 is KGHSH and CDR2 LQKENI. There are 13 residues in the CDR3. CDR3 in DNA: TGTGCCAGCTCCCAGGGCGGGGAAGAGACCCAGTACTTC. The encoded protein is CASSQGGEETQYF. Together with reference TRBV18 and TRBJ2-5, the CDR3 gives the full variable domain: NAGVMQNPRHLVRRRGQEARLRCSPMKGHSHVYWYRQLPEEGLKFMVYLQKENIIDESGMPKERFSAEFPKEGPSILRIQQVVRGDSAAYFCASSQGGEETQYFGPGTRLLVL.

The genes are TRBV7-2 and TRBJ2-5; 14 positions agree with TRBD2. CDR3 length: 16 residues. Looked up from germline, CDR1 is SGHTA and CDR2 is FQGNSA. V lost 5 bases and J lost 3; bases outside the gene matches: 5. The CDR3 loop reads CASSPRLAGGEETQYF. CDR3 bases: TGTGCCAGCAGCCCAAGACTAGCGGGGGGGGAAGAGACCCAGTACTTC.

This rearrangement joins TRBV6-5 to TRBJ1-5; no clear D gene. With 2 bases removed from V and 2 bases from J, the gap between germline ends came to 13 bases. Germline lookup yields CDR1 MNHEY and CDR2 SVGAGI. CDR3 size: 16 residues. The CDR3, as DNA: TGTGCCAGCAGTTACGACGGTTTCGGGGGCAATCAGCCCCAGCATTTT. This sequence encodes CASSYDGFGGNQPQHF.

The chain combines TRBV7-2 with TRBJ2-7, with 8 positions matching TRBD1. Germline V CDR1 and CDR2: SGHTA, FQGNSA. The CDR3 has 13 amino acids. The trim removed 5 bases at V and 7 bases at J, leaving 7 bases unmatched. CDR3 sequence (DNA): TGTGCCAGCAGCCTGGACAGGGTACTTGAGCAGTACTTC. Its protein is CASSLDRVLEQYF.

For the CDR3, the DNA is TGTGCCAGCAGCGTAGCTCCCGGCCACGGAGTCTATGGCTACACCTTC. It is translated as CASSVAPGHGVYGYTF. The chain is built from TRBV9 and TRBJ1-2; no definite D call. The V end was cut by 0 bases, the J end by 4 bases, with 16 bases between. Per germline, CDR1 SGDLS and CDR2 YYNGEE. The CDR3 sequence is 16 residues long.

This clone has a handful of counts. The chain carries TRBV29-1 and TRBJ1-1, with 9 nucleotides matching TRBD1. Germline V CDR1 and CDR2: SQVTM, ANQGSEA. The CDR3 has 13 residues. Trimming removed 7 bases from V and 1 base from J; junction bases left unmatched: 4. This CDR3 reads CSARGQGNTEAFF. The CDR3 coding sequence is TGCAGCGCCCGGGGACAGGGGAACACTGAAGCTTTCTTT.

A word on this clone: Other DNA variants within this sample encode the same CDR3. This rearrangement joins TRBV27 to TRBJ2-1; tentative D call: TRBD2 (5 bases). CDR3 length: 15 residues. V lost 0 bases and J lost 0, with 6 bases in between. Germline lookup yields CDR1 MNHEY and CDR2 SMNVEV (reference sequence). For the CDR3, the DNA is TGTGCCAGCAGTTTATCGAGGGACTCCTACAATGAGCAGTTCTTC. This translates into CASSLSRDSYNEQFF.

This clone was found a few times. The chain is built from TRBV27 and TRBJ2-7, with 8 bases that match TRBD1. Germline loops: CDR1 MNHEY, CDR2 SMNVEV (reference sequence). V trimming: 5 bases; J trimming: 2 bases; junction bases outside the gene matches: 5. CDR3 length equals 14 residues. This CDR3 reads CASSRTGITYEQYF. The CDR3 DNA reads as TGTGCCAGCAGTAGGACAGGGATTACCTACGAGCAGTACTTC.

The J gene is TRBJ1-2, the V gene TRBV15; D gene uncertain. V lost 2 bases, J lost 3 bases, and 19 bases lay in between. The germline CDR1 and CDR2 sequences are LNHNV and YYDKDF (reference sequence). The CDR3 is 17 residues long. CDR3 in amino acids: CATSRSTAPSDDYGYTF. The CDR3 region has the DNA TGTGCCACCAGCAGATCGACGGCCCCTAGTGATGACTATGGCTACACCTTC.

The chain has TRBV6-5 and TRBJ1-3, with 9 bases that match TRBD1. The CDR3 spans 16 residues. The germline V gene has CDR1 MNHEY and CDR2 SVGAGI. V gave up 4 bases and J gave up 2 bases; unmatched junction bases: 6. This CDR3 reads CASSSRDRVTGNTIYF. Here the CDR3 DNA reads TGTGCCAGCAGTTCCCGGGACAGGGTTACTGGAAACACCATATATTTT.

This clone has a single count. The chain uses TRBV18 and TRBJ1-2, with TRBD1 matching over 7 bases. The V and J ends lost 3 bases and 0 bases, in that order; junction bases with no gene match: 7. CDR1 is KGHSH and CDR2 is LQKENI in the germline V gene. The CDR3 sequence is 16 residues long. CDR3 bases: TGTGCCAGCTCACCCCCCGGGACAGTTGCTAACTATGGCTACACCTTC. The encoded protein is CASSPPGTVANYGYTF.

The V call is TRBV20-1, the J call TRBJ2-5; 10 nucleotides line up with TRBD2. The CDR3 loop spans 14 amino acids. Per the germline V gene, CDR1 is DFQATT and CDR2 is SNEGSKA (reference sequence). J lost 2 bases, V lost 3 bases, and 3 bases had no gene match. This CDR3 reads CSASVAGGQETQYF. The CDR3 DNA follows: TGCAGTGCTAGTGTAGCGGGGGGACAAGAGACCCAGTACTTC.

The gene calls are TRBV3-1 (or the pseudogene TRBV3-2) and TRBJ1-2; 8 positions agree with TRBD1. The length of the CDR3 is 15 residues. Germline V gives CDR1 LGHDT, CDR2 YNNKEL (reference sequence). Unmatched junction bases numbered 5, after V lost 1 base and J lost 4 bases. The CDR3 nucleotides read TGTGCCAGCAGCCAAGGAGGACAGGGTACCTATGGCTACACCTTC. The encoded protein is CASSQGGQGTYGYTF.

The chain has TRBV27 and TRBJ1-5; D remains unclear. The CDR3 spans 13 residues. Germline CDR1 is MNHEY and CDR2 is SMNVEV (reference sequence). V was clipped by 1 base and J by 3 bases, with 4 bases between them. DNA of the CDR3: TGTGCCAGCAGTTTATTCGTCAATCAGCCCCAGCATTTT. Protein sequence: CASSLFVNQPQHF.

The V gene is TRBV5-1, the J gene TRBJ1-4, with TRBD1 as a possible D gene (6 bases). CDR3 length: 14 residues. CDR1 SGHRS and CDR2 YFSETQ come from the germline V gene. V was trimmed by 4 bases and J by 4 bases, leaving 11 bases between them. CDR3 sequence reads: CASSQGQINEKLFF. The CDR3, as DNA: TGCGCCAGCAGCCAGGGACAAATTAATGAAAAACTGTTTTTT. The whole variable domain, remainder taken from reference TRBV5-1 and TRBJ1-4, is KAGVTQTPRYLIKTRGQQVTLSCSPISGHRSVSWYQQTPGQGLQFLFEYFSETQRNKGNFPGRFSGRQFSNSRSEMNVSTLELGDSALYLCASSQGQINEKLFFGSGTQLSVL.

V is TRBV2 and J is TRBJ2-1; tentatively, D is TRBD1 (6 bases). Between the trimmed V and J ends, which lost 5 bases and 6 bases, there was a span of 14 bases. Germline CDR1 SNHLY, CDR2 FYNNEI. The length of the CDR3 is 14 residues. The CDR3 region is CASSSHGQSNEQFF. CDR3 bases: TGTGCCAGCAGTTCCCACGGACAGAGCAATGAGCAGTTCTTC. The whole variable domain, filled in from reference TRBV2 and TRBJ2-1, reads EPEVTQTPSHQVTQMGQEVILRCVPISNHLYFYWYRQILGQKVEFLVSFYNNEISEKSEIFDDQFSVERPDGSNFTLKIRSTKLEDSAMYFCASSSHGQSNEQFFGPGTRLTVL.